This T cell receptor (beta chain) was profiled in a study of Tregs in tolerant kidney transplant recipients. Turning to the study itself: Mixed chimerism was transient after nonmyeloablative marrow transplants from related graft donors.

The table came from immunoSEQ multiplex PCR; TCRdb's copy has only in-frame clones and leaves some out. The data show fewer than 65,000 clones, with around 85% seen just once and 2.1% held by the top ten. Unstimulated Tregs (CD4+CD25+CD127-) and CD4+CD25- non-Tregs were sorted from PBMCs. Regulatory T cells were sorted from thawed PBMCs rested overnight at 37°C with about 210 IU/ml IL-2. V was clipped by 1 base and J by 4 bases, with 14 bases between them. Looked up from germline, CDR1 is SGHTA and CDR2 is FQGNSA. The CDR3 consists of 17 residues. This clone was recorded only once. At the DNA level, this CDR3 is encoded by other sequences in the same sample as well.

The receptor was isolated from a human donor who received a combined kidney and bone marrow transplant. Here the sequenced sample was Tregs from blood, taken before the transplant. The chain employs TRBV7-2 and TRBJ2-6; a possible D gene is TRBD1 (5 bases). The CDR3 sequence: CASSLVQGSLGANVLTF. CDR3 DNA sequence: TGTGCCAGCAGCTTAGTTCAGGGTTCTTTAGGGGCCAACGTCCTGACTTTC.